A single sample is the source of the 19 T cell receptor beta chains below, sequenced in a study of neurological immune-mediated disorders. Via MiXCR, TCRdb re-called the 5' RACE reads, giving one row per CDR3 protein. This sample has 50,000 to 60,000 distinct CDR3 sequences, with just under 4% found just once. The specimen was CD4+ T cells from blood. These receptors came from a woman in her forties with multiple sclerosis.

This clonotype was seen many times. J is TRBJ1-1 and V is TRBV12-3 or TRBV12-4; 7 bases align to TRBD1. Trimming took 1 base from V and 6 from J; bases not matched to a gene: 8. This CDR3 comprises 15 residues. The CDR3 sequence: CASSLEEGAEAEAFF. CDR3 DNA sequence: TGTGCCAGCAGTTTAGAAGAGGGGGCGGAGGCTGAAGCTTTCTTT.

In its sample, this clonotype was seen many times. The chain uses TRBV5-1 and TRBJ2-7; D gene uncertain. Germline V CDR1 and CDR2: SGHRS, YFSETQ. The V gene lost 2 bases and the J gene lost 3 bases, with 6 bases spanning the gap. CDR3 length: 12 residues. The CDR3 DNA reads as TGCGCCAGCAGCTTCGGCAACTACGAGCAGTACTTC. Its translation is CASSFGNYEQYF. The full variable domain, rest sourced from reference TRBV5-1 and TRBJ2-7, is KAGVTQTPRYLIKTRGQQVTLSCSPISGHRSVSWYQQTPGQGLQFLFEYFSETQRNKGNFPGRFSGRQFSNSRSEMNVSTLELGDSALYLCASSFGNYEQYFGPGTRLTVT.

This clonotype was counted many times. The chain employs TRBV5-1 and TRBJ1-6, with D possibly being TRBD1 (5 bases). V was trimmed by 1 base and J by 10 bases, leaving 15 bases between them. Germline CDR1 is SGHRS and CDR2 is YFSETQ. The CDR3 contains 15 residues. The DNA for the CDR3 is TGCGCCAGCAGCTTGAGGTCCCAGGGCAGCTCACCCCTCCACTTT. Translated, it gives CASSLRSQGSSPLHF. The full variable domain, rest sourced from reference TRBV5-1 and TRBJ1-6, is KAGVTQTPRYLIKTRGQQVTLSCSPISGHRSVSWYQQTPGQGLQFLFEYFSETQRNKGNFPGRFSGRQFSNSRSEMNVSTLELGDSALYLCASSLRSQGSSPLHFGNGTRLTVT.

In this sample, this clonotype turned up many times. The CDR3 loop is CASSLGIRASGNTIYF. The CDR3 DNA reads TGTGCCAGCAGCTTAGGGATCCGCGCCTCTGGAAACACCATATATTTT. The chain carries TRBV11-2 and TRBJ1-3; no firm D call. Germline assignment: CDR1 SGHAT and CDR2 FQNNGV. This CDR3 contains 16 residues. The V end was cut by 1 base, the J end by 0 bases, with 10 bases between.

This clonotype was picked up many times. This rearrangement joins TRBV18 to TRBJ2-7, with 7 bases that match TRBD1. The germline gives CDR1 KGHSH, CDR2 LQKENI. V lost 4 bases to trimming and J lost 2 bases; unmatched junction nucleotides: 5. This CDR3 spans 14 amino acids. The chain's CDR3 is CASSQQGNPYEQYF. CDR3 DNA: TGTGCCAGCTCACAACAGGGGAATCCCTACGAGCAGTACTTC.

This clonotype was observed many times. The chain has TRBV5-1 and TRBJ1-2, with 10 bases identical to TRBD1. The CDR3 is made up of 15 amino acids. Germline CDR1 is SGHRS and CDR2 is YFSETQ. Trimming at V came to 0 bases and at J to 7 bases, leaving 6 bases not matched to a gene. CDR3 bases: TGCGCCAGCAGCTTGGGTGCGACAGGGGGCTCTGGCTACACCTTC. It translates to CASSLGATGGSGYTF.

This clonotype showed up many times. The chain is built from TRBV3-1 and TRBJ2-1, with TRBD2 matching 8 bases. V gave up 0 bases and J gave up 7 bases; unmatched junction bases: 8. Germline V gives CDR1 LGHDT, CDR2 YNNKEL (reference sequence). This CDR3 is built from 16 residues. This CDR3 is CASSQDWAGGLNEQFF. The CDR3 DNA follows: TGTGCCAGCAGCCAAGACTGGGCGGGGGGACTGAATGAGCAGTTCTTC.

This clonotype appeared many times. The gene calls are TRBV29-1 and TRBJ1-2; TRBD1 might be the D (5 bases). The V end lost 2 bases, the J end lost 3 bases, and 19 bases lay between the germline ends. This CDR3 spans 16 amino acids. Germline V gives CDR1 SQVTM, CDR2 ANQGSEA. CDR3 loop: CSVENFGGWGDYGYTF. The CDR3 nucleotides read TGCAGCGTTGAAAACTTCGGAGGTTGGGGGGACTATGGCTACACCTTC. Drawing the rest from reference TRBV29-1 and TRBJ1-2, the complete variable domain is SAVISQKPSRDICQRGTSLTIQCQVDSQVTMMFWYRQQPGQSLTLIATANQGSEATYESGFVIDKFPISRPNLTFSTLTVSNMSPEDSSIYLCSVENFGGWGDYGYTFGSGTRLTVV.

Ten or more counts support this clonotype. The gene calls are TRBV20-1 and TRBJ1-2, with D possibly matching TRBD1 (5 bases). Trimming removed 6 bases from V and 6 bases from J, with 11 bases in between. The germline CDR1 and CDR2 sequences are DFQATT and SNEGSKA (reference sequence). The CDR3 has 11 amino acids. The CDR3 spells CSAPDTNGYTF. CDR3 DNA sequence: TGCAGTGCCCCGGACACGAATGGCTACACCTTC.

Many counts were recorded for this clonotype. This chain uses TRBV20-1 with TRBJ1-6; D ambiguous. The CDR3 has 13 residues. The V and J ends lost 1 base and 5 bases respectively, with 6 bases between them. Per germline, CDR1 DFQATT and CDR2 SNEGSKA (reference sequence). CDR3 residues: CSARGHNNSPLHF. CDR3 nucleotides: TGCAGTGCTAGAGGGCATAATAATTCACCCCTCCACTTT.

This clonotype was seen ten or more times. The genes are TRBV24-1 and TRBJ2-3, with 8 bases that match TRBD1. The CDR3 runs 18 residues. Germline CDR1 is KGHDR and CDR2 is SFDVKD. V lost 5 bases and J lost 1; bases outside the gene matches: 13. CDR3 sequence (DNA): TGTGCCACCAGTGCGGTCCAGGGGGCAAGAGAAGGCACAGATACGCAGTATTTT. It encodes CATSAVQGAREGTDTQYF.

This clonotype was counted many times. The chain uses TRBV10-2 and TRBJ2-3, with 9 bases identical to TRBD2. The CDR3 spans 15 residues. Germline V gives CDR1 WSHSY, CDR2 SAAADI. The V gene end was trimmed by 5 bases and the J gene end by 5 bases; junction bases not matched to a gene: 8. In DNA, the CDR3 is TGCGCCAGCAGTCTTAGCGGGGGATGGGAAGATACGCAGTATTTT. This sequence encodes CASSLSGGWEDTQYF.

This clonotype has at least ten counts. The CDR3 DNA reads TGTGCCAGCCGTAAACAGGGGGGGAACACCGGGGAGCTGTTTTTT. Its translation: CASRKQGGNTGELFF. The V gene is TRBV5-5, the J gene TRBJ2-2; TRBD1 agrees at 8 bases. The CDR3 is 15 amino acids. CDR1 is SGHKS and CDR2 is YYEKEE in the germline V gene (reference sequence). Trimming cost V 7 bases and J 1 base; bases outside gene matches: 6.

The CDR3 DNA follows: TGTGCCAGCAGCGCGGGATGCACAGAAGCTTTCTTT. It translates to CASSAGCTEAFF. The rearrangement uses TRBV5-8 and TRBJ1-1; D is undetermined. The V end lost 4 bases, the J end lost 8 bases, and 12 bases lay between the germline ends. Germline V gives CDR1 SGHTS, CDR2 YDEGEE. The CDR3 totals 12 residues.

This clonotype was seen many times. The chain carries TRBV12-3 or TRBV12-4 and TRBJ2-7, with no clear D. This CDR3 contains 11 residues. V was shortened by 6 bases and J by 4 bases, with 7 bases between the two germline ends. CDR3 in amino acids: CASSFQYEQYF. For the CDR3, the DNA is TGTGCCAGCAGCTTCCAATACGAGCAGTACTTC.

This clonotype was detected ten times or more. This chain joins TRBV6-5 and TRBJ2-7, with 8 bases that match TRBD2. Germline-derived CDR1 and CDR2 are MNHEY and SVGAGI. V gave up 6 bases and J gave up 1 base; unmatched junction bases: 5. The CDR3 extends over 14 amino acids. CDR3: CASSERGSSYEQYF. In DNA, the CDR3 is TGTGCCAGCAGCGAGCGGGGGTCTTCCTACGAGCAGTACTTC.

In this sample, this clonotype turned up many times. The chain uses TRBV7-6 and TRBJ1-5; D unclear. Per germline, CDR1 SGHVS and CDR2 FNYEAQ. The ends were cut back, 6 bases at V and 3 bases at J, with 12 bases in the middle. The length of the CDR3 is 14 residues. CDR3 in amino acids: CASSYTPDNQPQHF. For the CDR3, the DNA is TGTGCCAGCAGTTATACTCCTGACAATCAGCCCCAGCATTTT.

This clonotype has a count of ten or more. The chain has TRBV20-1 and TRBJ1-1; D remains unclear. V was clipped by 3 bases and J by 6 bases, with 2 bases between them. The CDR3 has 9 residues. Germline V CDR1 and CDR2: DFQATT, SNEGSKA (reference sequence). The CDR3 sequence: CSASSEAFF. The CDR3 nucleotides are TGCAGTGCTAGCTCTGAAGCTTTCTTT.

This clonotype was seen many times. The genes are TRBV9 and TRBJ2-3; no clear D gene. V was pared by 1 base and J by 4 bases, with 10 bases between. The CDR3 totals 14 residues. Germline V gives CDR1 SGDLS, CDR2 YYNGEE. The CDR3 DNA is TGTGCCAGCAGCGTATACGACTCTTCAGATACGCAGTATTTT. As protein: CASSVYDSSDTQYF. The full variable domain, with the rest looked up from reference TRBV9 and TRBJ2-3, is DSGVTQTPKHLITATGQRVTLRCSPRSGDLSVYWYQQSLDQGLQFLIQYYNGEERAKGNILERFSAQQFPDLHSELNLSSLELGDSALYFCASSVYDSSDTQYFGPGTRLTVL.